This T cell receptor (beta chain) is drawn from a study of OX40 agonist ivuxolimab in advanced cancers. Study details: Cohort: about 82% men, mean age about 60, aged about 23 to 79.

V shed 0 bases, J shed 3 bases, and the junction held 9 bases outside the gene matches. The CDR3 runs to 19 residues. Per germline, CDR1 LNHDA and CDR2 SQIVND (reference sequence). The protocol was immunoSEQ multiplex PCR, while the TCRdb copy is restricted to in-frame clones and leaves out a portion. Here the sample spans about 11,000 clones, approximately 78% being singletons. The receptor was derived from an adult with an advanced solid tumor such as melanoma, head and neck, liver or kidney cancer. The starting material was CD4+ or CD8+ T cells sorted from blood, obtained in a trial of the OX40 agonist ivuxolimab. The V and J genes are TRBV19 and TRBJ2-3; 13 bases agree with TRBD2. The CDR3 protein is CASSIDQFRTSGSTDTQYF. The DNA for the CDR3 is TGTGCCAGTAGTATAGATCAGTTTCGGACTAGCGGGAGTACAGATACGCAGTATTTT.